Ten or more counts support the clone carrying this T cell receptor beta chain. The antigen is undetermined. The sequence runs out 3 residues before the end of the CDR3; the remainder is reconstructed from the germline J gene. The data stem from a study of T cell clonality in common variable immunodeficiency. The CDR3 sequence is 15 residues long. V gave up 3 bases and J gave up 0 bases; unmatched junction bases: 5. The germline gives CDR1 DFQATT, CDR2 SNEGSKA (reference sequence). Notes on the study in general: CVID subjects shared fewer TCRbeta clones than healthy controls did.

Clones were sequenced by immunoSEQ multiplex PCR, and TCRdb holds only the in-frame ones, with some missing. The sample yields about 52,000 clones, without any singletons. The specimen sequenced was peripheral blood mononuclear cells. This clonotype was sampled from a person aged 18 to 70 in good health. V usage is TRBV20-1 and J usage is TRBJ2-7; 10 positions agree with TRBD2. CDR3 DNA, as far as it was read: TGCAGTGCTAGTGCTAGCGGGAGAATCTCCTACGAG. This gives the protein CSASASGRISYE. The whole CDR3 sequence reads CSASASGRISYEQYF.